This record covers a single T cell receptor (beta chain). Antigen: not known. The data belong to a study of cytomegalovirus exposure and HLA in healthy donors. Study-wide results and limits: Cytomegalovirus association was assigned to approximately 160 TCR beta chains. Reportedly, cytomegalovirus status was diagnosed with high sensitivity and specificity.

The CDR3 has 13 residues. The V and J ends lost 2 bases and 13 bases, in that order; junction bases with no gene match: 10. The V gene's germline CDR1 is MNHNS and CDR2 SASEGT. Method: immunoSEQ multiplex PCR; TCRdb's copy keeps in-frame clones and lacks some. The sample consists of some 130,000 clones, roughly 89% of them appearing once. V gene TRBV6-1 combines with J gene TRBJ1-2, with 7 bases lining up with TRBD1. This TCR was recovered from a woman between 18 and 29 years old in good health and CMV-seronegative. The source material was PBMCs. This CDR3 reads CASSELGQGVFTF. CDR3 nucleotide sequence: TGTGCCAGCAGTGAATTGGGGCAGGGGGTCTTCACCTTC.